Listed below are T cell receptor beta chains from one sample, sequenced in a study of CD8+ T cells in alopecia areata. TCRdb's table, derived via immunoSEQ multiplex PCR, lists solely in-frame clones and lacks some. The sample contains fewer than 250,000 clones, approximately 45% of which appear only once. Here the sequenced sample was CD4+ T cells sorted from blood, taken at approximately week 37, from a patient treated with tofacitinib. These receptors were obtained from a human donor with alopecia areata. CDR3s include the opening cysteine and the closing phenylalanine or tryptophan. Fields, in order: V gene, J gene, D gene, clone size, CDR3 protein, CDR3 DNA. A D gene is named only where the DNA matches it firmly. Only some rows state a clone size, as once, few, many or a class for expanded clones.

TRBV20-1	TRBJ1-2	NA	NA	CSASRDYGYTF	TGCAGTGCTTCCAGGGATTATGGCTACACCTTC
TRBV5-1	TRBJ2-7	TRBD2	NA	CASSSGLAGIYEQYF	TGCGCCAGCAGCTCGGGACTAGCGGGAATCTACGAGCAGTACTTC
TRBV2	TRBJ2-2	NA	NA	CASSTGPNTGELFF	TGTGCCAGCAGCACGGGACCGAACACCGGGGAGCTGTTTTTT
TRBV30	TRBJ1-4	NA	NA	CAWSVHQANEKLFF	TGTGCCTGGAGTGTACATCAGGCTAATGAAAAACTGTTTTTT
TRBV19	TRBJ2-1	TRBD2	NA	CASSLVSGGEQFF	TGTGCCAGTAGTCTCGTCAGCGGGGGTGAGCAGTTCTTC
TRBV7-8	TRBJ2-5	TRBD1	NA	CASSPPGTVKTQYF	TGTGCCAGCAGCCCGCCCGGGACAGTAAAGACCCAGTACTTC
TRBV7-3	TRBJ1-1	NA	NA	CASSHQRNTEAFF	TGTGCCAGCAGCCATCAGAGGAACACTGAAGCTTTCTTT
TRBV6-5	TRBJ1-2	NA	NA	CASSQEEKNVYGYTF	TGTGCCAGCAGTCAAGAGGAAAAAAACGTCTATGGCTACACCTTC
TRBV6-1	TRBJ2-5	NA	NA	CASSEALGGPTGTRQETQYF	TGTGCCAGCAGTGAAGCCCTCGGTGGCCCAACCGGGACAAGACAAGAGACCCAGTACTTC
TRBV7-8	TRBJ1-5	TRBD1	few	CASSFIWTGNQPQHF	TGTGCCAGCAGCTTTATTTGGACAGGGAATCAGCCCCAGCATTTT
TRBV27	TRBJ2-3	TRBD1	NA	CASSQAGQDYDTQYF	TGTGCCAGCTCTCAGGCGGGACAGGACTACGATACGCAGTATTTT
TRBV29-1	TRBJ2-7	TRBD1	NA	CSVVRDREKEEQYF	TGCAGCGTTGTGCGGGACAGGGAGAAGGAAGAGCAGTACTTC
TRBV30	TRBJ1-6	NA	few	CAWRPRNSYNSPLHF	TGTGCCTGGAGACCGCGAAACTCCTATAATTCACCCCTCCACTTT
TRBV29-1	TRBJ1-1	NA	NA	CSAEGEGTEAFF	TGCAGCGCCGAGGGGGAAGGGACTGAAGCTTTCTTT
TRBV19	TRBJ2-1	NA	few	CASSIVAGRTYNEQFF	TGTGCCAGTAGTATTGTGGCGGGACGTACCTACAATGAGCAGTTCTTC
TRBV2	TRBJ2-1	TRBD2	NA	CASRRTSGAGQFF	TGTGCCAGCAGGAGGACTAGCGGGGCTGGGCAGTTCTTC
TRBV28	TRBJ2-7	NA	NA	CASSPFYYEQYF	TGTGCCAGCAGTCCCTTCTACTACGAGCAGTACTTC
TRBV5-1	TRBJ1-2	NA	NA	CASSPPSRSGSYGYTF	TGCGCCAGCAGTCCGCCCTCACGTTCAGGGAGCTATGGCTACACCTTC
TRBV29-1	TRBJ1-1	TRBD1	few	CSVDRGKTEAFF	TGCAGCGTCGACAGGGGTAAGACTGAAGCTTTCTTT
TRBV25-1	TRBJ1-1	NA	few	CASSPSLTENTEAFF	TGTGCCAGCAGTCCCAGCTTGACGGAGAACACTGAAGCTTTCTTT
TRBV29-1	TRBJ2-5	NA	NA	CSVGRPKETQYF	TGCAGCGTTGGCAGACCTAAAGAGACCCAGTACTTC
TRBV29-1	TRBJ2-1	NA	few	CSARPGGRYEQFF	TGCAGCGCCCGACCCGGAGGGAGGTATGAGCAGTTCTTC
TRBV2	TRBJ2-5	TRBD2	few	CASRREGETQYF	TGTGCCAGCCGCCGGGAGGGCGAGACCCAGTACTTC
TRBV9	TRBJ2-6	NA	NA	CASSSVGGPGANVLTF	TGTGCCAGCAGCTCCGTAGGGGGTCCTGGGGCCAACGTCCTGACTTTC
TRBV30	TRBJ2-2	NA	NA	CAWSTHTGELFF	TGTGCCTGGAGTACACACACCGGGGAGCTGTTTTTT
TRBV28	TRBJ2-5	NA	NA	CASSPAGALATQYF	TGTGCCAGCAGTCCGGCGGGGGCCCTAGCGACCCAGTACTTC
TRBV28	TRBJ2-7	NA	many	CASSLSPRASYEQYF	TGTGCCAGCAGTCTCAGTCCCCGGGCCTCCTACGAGCAGTACTTC
TRBV30	TRBJ1-5	TRBD1	NA	CAWSLPGQGVPSSNQPQHF	TGTGCCTGGAGCCTCCCGGGACAGGGGGTTCCATCCAGCAATCAGCCCCAGCATTTT
TRBV7-9	TRBJ2-1	TRBD2	few	CASSMGLVNEQFF	TGTGCCAGCAGCATGGGACTAGTAAATGAGCAGTTCTTC
TRBV29-1	TRBJ1-1	NA	few	CSVGQYEAFF	TGCAGCGTTGGGCAGTATGAAGCTTTCTTT
TRBV11-2	TRBJ2-4	NA	NA	CASSLSRDTQVRYF	TGTGCCAGCAGCTTATCCCGGGATACCCAAGTTCGGTACTTC
TRBV28	TRBJ1-2	TRBD1	NA	CASSSTGGSNYGYTF	TGTGCCAGCAGCTCAACAGGGGGCTCGAACTATGGCTACACCTTC
TRBV29-1	TRBJ2-3	TRBD2	few	CSAGLAGPTDTQYF	TGCAGCGCTGGACTAGCGGGACCCACAGATACGCAGTATTTT
TRBV7-2	TRBJ2-5	TRBD1	few	CASSPFGQGSTAQYF	TGTGCCAGCAGCCCCTTCGGACAGGGATCCACGGCCCAGTACTTC
TRBV4-1	TRBJ2-3	TRBD2	few	CASSQDEAGGVGTQYF	TGCGCCAGCAGCCAAGACGAAGCGGGAGGAGTAGGTACGCAGTATTTT
TRBV14	TRBJ1-2	NA	NA	CASSLMAGSYGYTF	TGTGCCAGCAGCCTGATGGCGGGTAGCTATGGCTACACCTTC
TRBV19	TRBJ2-1	TRBD1	NA	CASSLGGQGWNEQFF	TGTGCCAGTAGTCTGGGGGGACAGGGGTGGAATGAGCAGTTCTTC
TRBV5-8	TRBJ1-2	NA	few	CASSLGGGYTF	TGTGCCAGCAGCTTGGGCGGGGGCTACACCTTC
TRBV5-1	TRBJ2-7	NA	NA	CASSPGGGGALEQYF	TGCGCCAGCAGCCCCGGCGGCGGCGGGGCCCTCGAGCAGTACTTC
TRBV6-1	TRBJ2-5	NA	few	CASRPDGKETQYF	TGTGCCAGCAGACCGGACGGCAAAGAGACCCAGTACTTC
TRBV29-1	TRBJ2-3	NA	NA	CSVAEGRRTDTQYF	TGCAGCGTTGCTGAGGGCAGAAGGACAGATACGCAGTATTTT
TRBV30	TRBJ2-2	NA	NA	CAWSAPILVNTGELFF	TGTGCCTGGAGTGCCCCTATACTCGTGAACACCGGGGAGCTGTTTTTT
TRBV28	TRBJ1-2	NA	few	CASRSATHLLRYGYTF	TGTGCCAGCAGGTCAGCGACCCACCTATTAAGATATGGCTACACCTTC
TRBV7-9	TRBJ1-1	TRBD1	NA	CASRGTGAFAEAFF	TGTGCCAGCAGAGGAACAGGGGCCTTTGCGGAAGCTTTCTTT
TRBV6-1	TRBJ1-1	NA	few	CASSVGLHTEAFF	TGTGCCAGCAGTGTGGGCTTGCACACTGAAGCTTTCTTT
TRBV30	TRBJ2-7	NA	NA	CAWGAGRVEQYF	TGTGCCTGGGGGGCGGGTAGGGTCGAGCAGTACTTC
TRBV5-1	TRBJ2-1	NA	few	CASSTGTNNEQFF	TGCGCCAGCAGCACCGGGACAAACAATGAGCAGTTCTTC
TRBV6-5	TRBJ2-7	NA	NA	CASSYSLRHHEQYF	TGTGCCAGCAGTTACTCCCTCCGACACCACGAGCAGTACTTC
TRBV15	TRBJ1-2	NA	NA	CATSRALGGNLYGYTF	TGTGCCACCAGCAGAGCGCTGGGAGGGAATCTCTATGGCTACACCTTC
TRBV15	TRBJ2-5	NA	NA	CATSSGGTRRETQYF	TGTGCCACCAGCAGCGGAGGGACCCGACGGGAGACCCAGTACTTC
TRBV30	TRBJ2-2	TRBD2	NA	CARLAGVGELFF	TGTGCCCGACTAGCGGGAGTCGGGGAGCTGTTTTTT
TRBV19	TRBJ2-7	NA	NA	CATKTGTYEQYF	TGTGCCACCAAGACAGGAACCTACGAGCAGTACTTC
TRBV11-2	TRBJ2-1	TRBD2	few	CASSLREARSYNEQFF	TGTGCCAGCAGCTTACGGGAGGCCCGCTCCTACAATGAGCAGTTCTTC
TRBV30	TRBJ2-3	NA	NA	CAWSAIWVDTQYF	TGTGCCTGGAGTGCGATCTGGGTAGATACGCAGTATTTT
TRBV29-1	TRBJ1-2	TRBD1	few	CSVTGQGHGYTF	TGCAGCGTAACAGGACAGGGTCATGGCTACACCTTC
TRBV7-9	TRBJ2-7	TRBD2	few	CASSFAQGTSGRWYEQYF	TGTGCCAGCAGCTTTGCGCAGGGAACTAGCGGGAGGTGGTACGAGCAGTACTTC
TRBV30	TRBJ1-2	TRBD1	few	CAWSPGQNYGYTF	TGTGCCTGGAGCCCGGGACAGAACTATGGCTACACCTTC
TRBV6-6	TRBJ1-1	NA	NA	CASSYSGGVTEAFF	TGTGCCAGCAGTTACTCGGGAGGCGTCACTGAAGCTTTCTTT